What follows are 22 T cell receptor beta chains derived from one specimen sequenced in a study of T cells in Graves' hyperthyroidism and ophthalmopathy. TCR beta CDR3 regions were amplified from RNA transcripts. HTBI primers were the set used in a first-round RT-PCR of the TCR CDR3. TCRdb called the multiplex PCR reads again in MiXCR, with one record for every CDR3 protein. The repertoire has around 600,000 distinct CDR3 sequences, 14% of them found once; the top ten carry under 15%. Material for sequencing was blood. The receptors derive from a woman between 45 and 60 years old with Graves' ophthalmopathy.

This clonotype was counted a few times. The chain is built from TRBV4-3 and TRBJ1-1; D remains ambiguous. The V end lost 0 bases, the J end lost 1 base, and 9 bases lay between the germline ends. Germline-derived CDR1 and CDR2 are LGHNA and YSLEER. The CDR3 loop spans 15 amino acids. The CDR3 nucleotides read TGCGCCAGCAGCCAAGAATCTCACAGGAACACTGAAGCTTTCTTT. Translating gives CASSQESHRNTEAFF.

This clonotype came up a few times. The CDR3 bases are TGTGCCAGTAGTATAGATGGTAGGCGACAGGGGGCAAATAGCAATCAGCCCCAGCATTTT. This encodes CASSIDGRRQGANSNQPQHF. The chain employs TRBV19 and TRBJ1-5, with 10 bases identical to TRBD1. The CDR3 runs 20 residues. The ends lost 0 bases at V and 0 bases at J; junction bases unmatched: 11. The V gene's germline CDR1 is LNHDA and CDR2 SQIVND (reference sequence).

This clonotype was observed a handful of times. V and J are TRBV9 and TRBJ2-7; 11 bases fit TRBD2. The J segment lost 1 base and the V segment lost 3 bases, leaving 9 bases of the junction unmatched. This CDR3 spans 17 amino acids. CDR1 and CDR2 (germline): SGDLS, YYNGEE. Here the CDR3 reads CASSGEGTSGRSYEQYF. The CDR3 DNA sequence: TGTGCCAGCAGCGGAGAAGGGACTAGCGGAAGATCCTACGAGCAGTACTTC.

V usage is TRBV6-5 and J usage is TRBJ2-1, with TRBD2 matching 9 bases. V shed 7 bases, J shed 9 bases, and the junction held 7 bases outside the gene matches. This CDR3 comprises 13 residues. Germline V lookup: CDR1 MNHEY, CDR2 SVGAGI. The DNA for the CDR3 is TGTGCCAGCACTTATGGGCGGGGGGGTGAGCAGTTCTTC. This sequence encodes CASTYGRGGEQFF.

V usage is TRBV6-1 and J usage is TRBJ1-4; D is ambiguous. The CDR3 covers 14 residues. CDR1 and CDR2 from the germline V gene are MNHNS and SASEGT. Trimming removed 4 bases at V and 2 bases at J, with 8 bases between. CDR3 loop: CASSGRATNEKLFF. The DNA of the CDR3 is TGTGCCAGCAGTGGACGGGCCACTAATGAAAAACTGTTTTTT.

At least ten counts were recorded for this clonotype. The chain carries TRBV20-1 and TRBJ2-1; the D is unclear. V was clipped by 1 base and J by 3 bases, with 10 bases between them. The CDR3 runs to 14 residues. Looked up from germline, CDR1 is DFQATT and CDR2 is SNEGSKA (reference sequence). The CDR3: CSARAVGFYNEQFF. The CDR3 nucleotides are TGCAGTGCTAGAGCAGTAGGGTTCTACAATGAGCAGTTCTTC.

This clonotype was counted ten times or more. This chain joins TRBV12-3 or TRBV12-4 and TRBJ1-2; D not certain. The CDR3 loop spans 15 amino acids. V was pared by 5 bases and J by 4 bases, with 17 bases between. The CDR3 coding sequence is TGTGCCAGCAGTCCCGGACGGAAACTCACCTATGGCTACACCTTC. Translated: CASSPGRKLTYGYTF.

This clonotype was found a few times. CDR3 bases: TGTGCCAGTAGCCTCGGACATGGCTGGGTACAGACCCAGTACTTC. The encoded protein is CASSLGHGWVQTQYF. The genes are TRBV19 and TRBJ2-5; possible D gene TRBD1, 5 bases. The CDR3 is 15 amino acids. Germline V lookup: CDR1 LNHDA, CDR2 SQIVND (reference sequence). V was pared by 6 bases and J by 6 bases, with 20 bases between.

This clonotype has a count of ten or more. The chain joins TRBV20-1 to TRBJ1-5, with D perhaps matching TRBD1 (6 bases). The CDR3 consists of 12 residues. Germline CDR1 DFQATT, CDR2 SNEGSKA (reference sequence). V was cut by 3 bases and J by 6 bases, with 9 bases left in between. The CDR3 DNA reads as TGCAGTGCTAGCCAGGGGACTCAGCCCCAGCATTTT. Amino acid sequence: CSASQGTQPQHF.

The chain is built from TRBV7-6 and TRBJ2-2; 8 bases match TRBD1. The V gene end was trimmed by 0 bases and the J gene end by 4 bases; junction bases not matched to a gene: 4. Germline values: CDR1 SGHVS, CDR2 FNYEAQ. The CDR3 covers 16 residues. DNA of the CDR3: TGTGCCAGCAGCTTAGCCAGGGGGCGAAGCACCGGGGAGCTGTTTTTT. This gives the protein CASSLARGRSTGELFF.

A note on this clonotype: A much more abundant neighbour one base away suggests this may be a read error. V gene TRBV16 combines with J gene TRBJ1-4, with D perhaps TRBD1 (5 bases). The CDR3 consists of 13 residues. CDR1 and CDR2 from the germline V gene are KGHSY and FQNENV. The CDR3 loop reads CASSQGGDEKLSF. The CDR3 DNA reads as TGTGCCAGCAGCCAAGGGGGGGACGAAAAACTGTCTTTT.

The table lists this clonotype with a few counts. CDR3: CASSWDRNSPLHF. As DNA, the CDR3 is TGTGCCAGCAGTTGGGACAGAAATTCACCCCTCCACTTT. This chain joins TRBV6-1 and TRBJ1-6, with 7 bases that match TRBD1. Trimming removed 5 bases from V and 7 bases from J; junction bases left unmatched: 2. Per the germline V gene, CDR1 is MNHNS and CDR2 is SASEGT. There are 13 residues in the CDR3.

There are many counts of this clonotype. This chain joins TRBV11-2 and TRBJ1-1, with unresolved D. This CDR3 has 17 amino acids. Trimming stripped 1 base from V and 4 bases from J, with 19 bases between. In germline, CDR1 is SGHAT, CDR2 FQNNGV. DNA for the CDR3: TGTGCCAGCAGCTTAGTTTTCCGGGAAATCGAGGGCACTGAAGCTTTCTTT. It is translated as CASSLVFREIEGTEAFF.

The sample holds a few counts of this clonotype. This chain links TRBV27 with TRBJ1-4; D unclear. V was trimmed by 4 bases and J by 1 base, leaving 7 bases between them. This CDR3 spans 14 amino acids. CDR1 and CDR2 from the germline V gene are MNHEY and SMNVEV (reference sequence). This CDR3 is CASSSVLTNEKLFF. The CDR3 nucleotides read TGTGCCAGCAGTTCTGTGCTAACTAATGAAAAACTGTTTTTT. Full variable domain (remainder filled in from reference TRBV27 and TRBJ1-4): EAQVTQNPRYLITVTGKKLTVTCSQNMNHEYMSWYRQDPGLGLRQIYYSMNVEVTDKGDVPEGYKVSRKEKRNFPLILESPSPNQTSLYFCASSSVLTNEKLFFGSGTQLSVL.

This clonotype was found a few times. V gene TRBV19 combines with J gene TRBJ2-1, with TRBD2 matching 16 bases. Germline V gene sequence: CDR1 LNHDA, CDR2 SQIVND (reference sequence). This CDR3 comprises 15 residues. Trimming cost V 7 bases and J 8 bases; bases outside gene matches: 5. Here the CDR3 reads CASNAGTSGRDEQFF. In DNA form, the CDR3 reads TGTGCCAGTAACGCCGGGACTAGCGGGAGGGATGAGCAGTTCTTC.

Many counts were recorded for this clonotype. The chain recombines TRBV7-2 with TRBJ2-7; 9 bases are shared with TRBD1. The CDR3 is 15 residues long. With 7 bases clipped from V and 7 bases from J, the junction kept 14 bases outside the gene matches. Germline V gene data show CDR1 as SGHTA and CDR2 as FQGNSA. This chain's CDR3 is CASTRPGQGFGEQYF. CDR3 sequence (DNA): TGTGCCAGCACCCGACCGGGACAGGGTTTCGGGGAGCAGTACTTC.

The chain is built from TRBV4-3 and TRBJ2-1; 14 bases line up with TRBD2. Germline CDR1 and CDR2: LGHNA and YSLEER. This CDR3 region has 21 residues. V gave up 0 bases and J gave up 7 bases; unmatched junction bases: 17. The CDR3 DNA follows: TGCGCCAGCAGCCAAGATTTGACTAGCGGGAGGGCCGTGGGTACAAGTAATGAGCAGTTCTTC. This gives the protein CASSQDLTSGRAVGTSNEQFF.

This chain connects TRBV4-2 to TRBJ2-3, with D perhaps TRBD2 (6 bases). The CDR3 has 14 amino acids. CDR1 and CDR2 from the germline V gene are LGHNA and YNFKEQ. Trimming shortened V by 3 bases and J by 4 bases, and 11 bases separated the two germline ends. The DNA of the CDR3 is TGTGCCAGCAGCCAGTGGGGGGTCCCAGATACGCAGTATTTT. Amino acid sequence: CASSQWGVPDTQYF.

There are a few counts of this clonotype. The genes are TRBV7-8 and TRBJ2-7; 7 bases line up with TRBD1. The junction had 14 bases not matched to a gene; V was cut back by 4 bases and J by 2 bases. Germline CDR1 reads SGHVS; CDR2 reads FQNEAQ. The CDR3 loop spans 17 amino acids. This CDR3 is CASSSRLKQGRAYEQYF. The CDR3 DNA sequence: TGTGCCAGCAGCTCCCGCCTTAAACAGGGGCGGGCCTACGAGCAGTACTTC.

This clonotype was seen at least ten times. This sequence joins TRBV12-3 or TRBV12-4 and TRBJ2-7; 8 nucleotides match TRBD1. CDR3 size: 14 residues. The trim removed 6 bases at V and 1 base at J, leaving 5 bases unmatched. In DNA, the CDR3 is TGTGCCAGCAGCACTGGACAGGGTTCCTACGAGCAGTACTTC. As protein: CASSTGQGSYEQYF.

This clonotype was seen more than once but under ten times. The CDR3 is CASSFDRGLDGYTF. The CDR3 DNA reads TGTGCCAGCAGCTTTGACAGGGGGCTTGATGGCTACACCTTC. The chain recombines TRBV5-5 with TRBJ1-2; 10 bases align to TRBD1. Germline CDR1 is SGHKS and CDR2 is YYEKEE (reference sequence). Losses at the gene ends were 2 bases for V and 6 bases for J; bases not matched to a gene: 4. The CDR3 consists of 14 residues.

The rearrangement links TRBV19 to TRBJ2-2; tentative D call: TRBD2 (6 bases). The germline V gene encodes CDR1 LNHDA and CDR2 SQIVND (reference sequence). The V gene lost 3 bases and the J gene lost 0 bases, with 8 bases spanning the gap. CDR3 length: 15 amino acids. The CDR3 here is CASSMRLANTGELFF. The CDR3 coding sequence is TGTGCCAGTAGTATGAGACTAGCGAACACCGGGGAGCTGTTTTTT.